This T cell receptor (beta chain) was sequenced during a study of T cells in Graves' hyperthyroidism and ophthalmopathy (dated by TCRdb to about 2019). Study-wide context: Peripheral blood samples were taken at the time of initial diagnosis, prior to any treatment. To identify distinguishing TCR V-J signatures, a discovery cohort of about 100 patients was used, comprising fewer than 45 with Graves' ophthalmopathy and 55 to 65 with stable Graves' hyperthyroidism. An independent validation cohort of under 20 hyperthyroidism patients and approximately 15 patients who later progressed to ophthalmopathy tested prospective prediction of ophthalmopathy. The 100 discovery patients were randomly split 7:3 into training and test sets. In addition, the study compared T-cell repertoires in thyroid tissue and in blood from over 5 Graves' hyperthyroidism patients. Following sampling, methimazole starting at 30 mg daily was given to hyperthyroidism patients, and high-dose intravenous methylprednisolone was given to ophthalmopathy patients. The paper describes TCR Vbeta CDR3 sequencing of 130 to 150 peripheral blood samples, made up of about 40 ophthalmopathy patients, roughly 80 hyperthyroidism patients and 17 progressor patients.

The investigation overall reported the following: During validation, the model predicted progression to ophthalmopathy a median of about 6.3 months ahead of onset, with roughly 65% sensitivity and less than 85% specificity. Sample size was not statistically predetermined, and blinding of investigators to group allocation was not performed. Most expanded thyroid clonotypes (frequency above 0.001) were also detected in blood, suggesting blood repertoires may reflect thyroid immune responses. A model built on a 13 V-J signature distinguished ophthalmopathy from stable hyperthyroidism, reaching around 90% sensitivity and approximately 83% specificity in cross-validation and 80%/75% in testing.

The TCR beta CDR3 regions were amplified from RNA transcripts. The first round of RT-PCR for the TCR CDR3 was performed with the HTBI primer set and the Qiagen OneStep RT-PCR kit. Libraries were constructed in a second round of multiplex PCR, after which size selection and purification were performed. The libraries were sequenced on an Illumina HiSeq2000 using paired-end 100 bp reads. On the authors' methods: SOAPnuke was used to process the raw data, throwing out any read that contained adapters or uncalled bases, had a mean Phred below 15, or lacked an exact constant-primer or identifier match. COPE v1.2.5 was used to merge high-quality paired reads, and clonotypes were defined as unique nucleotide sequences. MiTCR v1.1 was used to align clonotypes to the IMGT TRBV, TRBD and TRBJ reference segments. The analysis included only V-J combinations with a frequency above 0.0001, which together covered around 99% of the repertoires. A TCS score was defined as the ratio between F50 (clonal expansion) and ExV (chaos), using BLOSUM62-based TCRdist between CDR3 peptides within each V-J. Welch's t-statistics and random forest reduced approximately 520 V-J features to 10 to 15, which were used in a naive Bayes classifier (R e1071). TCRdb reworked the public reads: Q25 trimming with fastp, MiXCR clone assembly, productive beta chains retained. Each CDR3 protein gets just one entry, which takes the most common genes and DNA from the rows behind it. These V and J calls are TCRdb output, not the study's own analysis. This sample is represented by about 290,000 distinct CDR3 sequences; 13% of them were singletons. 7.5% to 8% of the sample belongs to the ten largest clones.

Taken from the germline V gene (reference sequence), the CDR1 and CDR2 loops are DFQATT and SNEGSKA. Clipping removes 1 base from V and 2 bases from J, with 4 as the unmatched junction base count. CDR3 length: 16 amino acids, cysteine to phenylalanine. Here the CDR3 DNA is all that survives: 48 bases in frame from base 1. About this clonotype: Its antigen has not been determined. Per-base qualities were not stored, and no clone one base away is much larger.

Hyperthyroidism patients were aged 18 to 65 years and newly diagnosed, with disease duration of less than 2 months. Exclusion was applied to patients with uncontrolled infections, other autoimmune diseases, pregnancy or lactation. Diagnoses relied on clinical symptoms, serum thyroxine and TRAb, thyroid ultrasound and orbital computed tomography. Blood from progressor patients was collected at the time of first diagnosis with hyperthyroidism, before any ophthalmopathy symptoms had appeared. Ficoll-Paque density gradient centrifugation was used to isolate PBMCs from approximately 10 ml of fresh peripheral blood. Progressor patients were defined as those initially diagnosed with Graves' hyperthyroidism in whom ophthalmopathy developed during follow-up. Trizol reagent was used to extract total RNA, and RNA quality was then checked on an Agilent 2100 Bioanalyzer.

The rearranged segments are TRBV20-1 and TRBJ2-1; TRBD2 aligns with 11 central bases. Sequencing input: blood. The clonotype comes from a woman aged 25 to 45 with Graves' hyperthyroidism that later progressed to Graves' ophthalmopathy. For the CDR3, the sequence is CSARGPSGRTYNEQFF. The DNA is TGCAGTGCTAGAGGTCCTAGCGGGAGGACCTACAATGAGCAGTTCTTC.